Listed below are T cell receptor beta chains from one sample, sequenced in a study of T-cell memory formation after mild COVID-19. MiXCR, run by TCRdb on the 5' RACE reads, gives a single entry per CDR3 protein. The sample has more than 250,000 distinct CDR3 sequences, roughly 16% seen once. The sequenced sample consisted of PBMCs or a T cell subset sorted from them (not recorded which). The source is a man aged 18 to 30 who had mild COVID-19 (a few samples of this study predate the infection). Cell type and time point are not known. Both conserved end residues are part of each CDR3. D genes are given only for firm matches. Some rows mark clone size as missing; the rest say once, few, many or name a class of expanded clone.

D,J,V,size,DNA,CDR3
TRBD2,TRBJ2-5,TRBV7-2,-,TGTGCCAGCAGCCCCTGGACTAGCGGGGGATCGGAGACCCAGTACTTC,CASSPWTSGGSETQYF
TRBD1,TRBJ1-6,TRBV20-1,-,TGCAGTGCCTCTCGGACAGGGGATTCACCCCTCCACTTT,CSASRTGDSPLHF
-,TRBJ1-4,TRBV29-1,-,TGCAGCGTTGAACTGACAGGCCTTAATGAAAAACTGTTTTTT,CSVELTGLNEKLFF
TRBD2,TRBJ2-5,TRBV7-9,many,TGTGCCAGCAGCCCCGGGGGGCAAGAGACCCAGTACTTC,CASSPGGQETQYF
-,TRBJ2-5,TRBV7-8,few,TGTGCCAGCAGCTTAGCCCGCCAGTTTGGTAGGGAGACCCAGTACTTC,CASSLARQFGRETQYF
-,TRBJ1-2,TRBV27,-,TGTGCCAGCAGTTTATTTGGAGGGGATGGAGGCTACACCTTC,CASSLFGGDGGYTF
-,TRBJ2-1,TRBV4-3,-,TGCGCCAGCAGCCAAGATAGGGGGGAGCCTGAGCAGTTCTTC,CASSQDRGEPEQFF
-,TRBJ2-3,TRBV10-3,-,TGTGCCATCAGCGGGACTGGCAGCGATACGCAGTATTTT,CAISGTGSDTQYF
-,TRBJ2-3,TRBV4-2,-,TGTGCCAGCACGAGGGGGAGCTCAGATACGCAGTATTTT,CASTRGSSDTQYF
-,TRBJ1-2,TRBV12-3/TRBV12-4,-,TGTGCCAGCAGTTTGGTCGGGGTCGTATATGGCTACACCTTC,CASSLVGVVYGYTF
TRBD1,TRBJ1-1,TRBV5-6,many,TGTGCCAGCAGCTTGGGACAGGGGATTGAAGCTTTCTTT,CASSLGQGIEAFF
TRBD2,TRBJ2-7,TRBV7-2,-,TGTGCCAGCAGCCGTGGCGTAGCGGGGGGGTCCCCCTACGAGCAGTACTTC,CASSRGVAGGSPYEQYF
TRBD2,TRBJ2-5,TRBV20-1,-,TGCAGTGCTAGAGTTAGCGGGGACTGGATGGAGACCCAGTACTTC,CSARVSGDWMETQYF
-,TRBJ2-3,TRBV20-1,few,TGCAGTGCCCCCCTACCGGCGGGGCCAGATACGCAGTATTTT,CSAPLPAGPDTQYF
TRBD1,TRBJ2-5,TRBV12-3/TRBV12-4,-,TGTGCCAGCAGCACGACAGGGCTTGAAGAGACCCAGTACTTC,CASSTTGLEETQYF
TRBD2,TRBJ2-5,TRBV6-6,-,TGTGCCAGCAGGTCTAGCGGGGGGGCGGAGACCCAGTACTTC,CASRSSGGAETQYF
-,TRBJ1-5,TRBV7-2,-,TGTGCCAGCAGCTTATTGGAGGGGCCTCAGCCCCAGCATTTT,CASSLLEGPQPQHF
TRBD2,TRBJ2-1,TRBV7-2,many,TGTGCCAGCAGCTCCCAGGGACTAGCGGGGAGCTACTACAATGAGCAGTTCTTC,CASSSQGLAGSYYNEQFF
-,TRBJ1-1,TRBV6-2/TRBV6-3,-,TGTGCCAGCAGCGCCGGGGAGGCGTTGAACACTGAAGCTTTCTTT,CASSAGEALNTEAFF